This entry lists 2 T cell receptor beta chains sequenced from one sample in a study of T cell responses to AZD1222 COVID-19 vaccine. Method: immunoSEQ multiplex PCR; TCRdb's copy keeps in-frame clones and lacks some. This table holds 84,000 or so clones, 80% to 90% found once. The source material was peripheral blood, sampled on day 0 of AZD1222 vaccination. The receptors were sampled from an adult in good health.

The V call is TRBV7-8, the J call TRBJ1-4; weak D call: TRBD1 (5 bases). CDR1 SGHVS and CDR2 FQNEAQ come from the germline V gene. The CDR3 sequence is 15 residues long. Between the trimmed V and J ends, which lost 5 bases and 5 bases, there was a span of 15 bases. CDR3 sequence (DNA): TGTGCCAGCAGCCTCCGGGACGGACTCAATGAAAAACTGTTTTTT. Translating it yields CASSLRDGLNEKLFF.

The CDR3 coding sequence is TGTGCCAGCTCCCAAGACAAGAACACTGAAGCTTTCTTT. Its protein product is CASSQDKNTEAFF. The chain joins TRBV18 to TRBJ1-1; D is undetermined. The CDR3 has 13 residues. V gave up 6 bases and J gave up 1 base, with 9 bases separating them. The germline gives CDR1 KGHSH, CDR2 LQKENI.